This T cell receptor beta chain emerged from a study of blood T cell repertoires in COVID-19. Study overall: There were acute and convalescent COVID-19 samples, and they came from the United States, Italy and Spain. PBMCs, B-cell-depleted T cells, or T cells provided the cDNA or gDNA that made up the material.

This clone was observed a few times. The CDR3 runs to 15 residues. V lost 2 bases and J lost 2, with 12 bases in between. In germline, CDR1 is SGHRS, CDR2 YFSETQ. Per the original data handling: Using reference gene primer amplification, nucleated cell counts were estimated. TCRdb's copy holds only in-frame clones and misses some; the assay was immunoSEQ multiplex PCR. From that table come the V and J calls and clone size; the DNA was used to work out D and trimming. The sample lists around 290,000 clones; roughly 90% were seen once. The chain carries TRBV5-1 and TRBJ2-3; D might be TRBD1 (6 bases). The sequenced sample was peripheral blood. This receptor was obtained from a man between 40 and 49 years old with acute or convalescent COVID-19. The CDR3 spells CASSLQDSYTDTQYF. The CDR3, as DNA: TGCGCCAGCAGCTTACAGGACAGTTACACAGATACGCAGTATTTT.